Below, 10 T cell receptor beta chains from the same sample are listed, as sequenced in a study of brain T cells in children with intractable seizures. Time point: blood from clinic visit 5 months post-surgery; TSC patient then seizure free. Libraries were prepared by immunoSEQ multiplex PCR; TCRdb keeps only in-frame clonotypes and omits some of them. The sample carries around 340,000 clones, roughly 92% recorded once. The specimen was peripheral blood, collected roughly 5 months after surgery. These receptors were collected from a boy younger than two with tuberous sclerosis and intractable seizures.

V gene TRBV7-3 combines with J gene TRBJ2-7, with D maybe TRBD1 (5 bases). V lost 5 bases and J 6 bases, leaving 14 bases between the germline ends. The CDR3 contains 13 residues. Germline values: CDR1 SGHTA, CDR2 FQGTGA. CDR3 sequence (DNA): TGTGCCAGCAGCATCGACCTAGGGGCCGAGCAGTACTTC. Residues: CASSIDLGAEQYF.

This chain joins TRBV11-2 and TRBJ1-1; unclear D gene. Germline CDR1 SGHAT, CDR2 FQNNGV. V was trimmed by 1 base and J by 1 base, leaving 16 bases between them. CDR3 size: 17 residues. CDR3 sequence: CASSLVTPGGGNTEAFF. CDR3 coding DNA: TGTGCCAGCAGCTTAGTGACCCCCGGAGGAGGGAACACTGAAGCTTTCTTT.

The chain has TRBV27 and TRBJ1-1; tentative D call: TRBD1 (5 bases). Trimming pared 3 bases from V and 1 base from J, leaving 9 bases between. This CDR3 is 14 amino acids long. The germline CDR1 and CDR2 sequences are MNHEY and SMNVEV (reference sequence). For the CDR3, the DNA is TGTGCCAGCAGTTTTCTCGGGGGGAACACTGAAGCTTTCTTT. Amino acids: CASSFLGGNTEAFF.

The chain joins TRBV24-1 to TRBJ2-7; no firm D call. The CDR3 runs to 17 residues. V was trimmed by 3 bases and J by 4 bases, leaving 21 bases between them. Germline V gene lookup returns CDR1 KGHDR and CDR2 SFDVKD. This CDR3 is CATSDPRTDRHGYEQYF. The CDR3 coding sequence is TGTGCCACCAGTGATCCTAGGACGGACCGACATGGATACGAGCAGTACTTC.

V gene TRBV27 combines with J gene TRBJ2-1, with no clear D. Per the germline V gene, CDR1 is MNHEY and CDR2 is SMNVEV (reference sequence). This CDR3 is built from 12 residues. The V and J ends lost 3 bases and 9 bases respectively, with 9 bases between them. CDR3 loop: CASSFTSTEQFF. CDR3 bases: TGTGCCAGCAGTTTTACGAGCACTGAGCAGTTCTTC.

V gene TRBV29-1 combines with J gene TRBJ2-3; TRBD2 matches at 8 bases. The CDR3 spans 15 residues. J lost 1 base, V lost 0 bases, and 3 bases had no gene match. Germline CDR1 is SQVTM and CDR2 is ANQGSEA. The CDR3 here is CSVEDRREGTDTQYF. The CDR3 nucleotides read TGCAGCGTTGAAGATCGGCGGGAGGGCACAGATACGCAGTATTTT.

The gene calls are TRBV7-9 and TRBJ1-1, with TRBD1 matching over 7 bases. Germline V gives CDR1 SEHNR, CDR2 FQNEAQ (reference sequence). The V segment lost 5 bases and the J segment 5 bases; nucleotides outside the gene matches: 14. The CDR3 runs to 16 residues. This CDR3 reads CASSPDRVDYSTEAFF. The DNA of the CDR3 is TGTGCCAGCAGCCCCGACAGGGTTGATTATAGTACTGAAGCTTTCTTT.

V usage is TRBV28 and J usage is TRBJ1-1; 7 bases fit TRBD1. The CDR3 runs 15 residues. Germline CDR1 MDHEN, CDR2 SYDVKM. V lost 7 bases and J lost 1; bases outside the gene matches: 9. In DNA form, the CDR3 reads TGTGCCAGCACTGGAACCGGGACAGCGAACACTGAAGCTTTCTTT. Protein product: CASTGTGTANTEAFF.

The rearrangement joins TRBV19 to TRBJ1-2; D gene ambiguous. Trimming removed 1 base from V and 3 bases from J, with 12 bases in between. From germline, CDR1 is LNHDA and CDR2 SQIVND (reference sequence). This CDR3 is built from 15 residues. This CDR3 reads CASSIGSLADYGYTF. The CDR3 coding sequence is TGTGCCAGTAGTATAGGGAGCCTAGCTGACTATGGCTACACCTTC.

The rearrangement joins TRBV13 to TRBJ2-7; TRBD2 might be the D (5 bases). Germline V CDR1 and CDR2: PRHDT, FYEKMQ (reference sequence). CDR3 length equals 15 residues. V was trimmed by 1 base and J by 3 bases, leaving 13 bases between them. CDR3 residues: CASSLEAGLGYEQYF. Here the CDR3 DNA reads TGTGCCAGCAGCTTAGAGGCGGGTCTGGGCTACGAGCAGTACTTC.